A selection of T cell receptor beta chains follows, all from one sample in a study of breast tumors, draining lymph nodes, adjacent tissues. TCRdb re-derived calls from the multiplex PCR reads in MiXCR, one entry per CDR3 protein. The data contain about 130,000 distinct CDR3 sequences, about 20% of them singletons. The specimen sequenced was axillary lymph node tissue. The receptors were gathered from a female donor with breast cancer. Some clones in this sample may be carry-over from other donors' samples. Each CDR3 is given with its conserved first and last residue. D genes are given only for firm matches. Size is stated for part of the rows, as once, few or many counts, or as a class when the clone is expanded.

>NA|TRBD1|TRBJ2-6|TRBV5-1
TGCGCCAGCAGCGGGACAGTTTTTGGGGCCAACGTCCTGACTTTC
CASSGTVFGANVLTF
>NA|TRBD2|TRBJ2-1|TRBV6-6
TGTGCCAGCAGTTACTCTCTAGCGGGAGGGCATGGTGAGCAGTTCTTC
CASSYSLAGGHGEQFF
>many|NA|TRBJ1-2|TRBV11-2
TGTGCCAGCAGCTTAAGCGAGGTTAGCTACACCTTC
CASSLSEVSYTF
>many|NA|TRBJ2-3|TRBV20-1
TGCAGTGCTAGACAGAACACAGATACGCAGTATTTT
CSARQNTDTQYF
>many|NA|TRBJ2-7|TRBV5-4
TGTGCCAGCAGCAACCTACAGGGTCGCGAGCAGTACTTC
CASSNLQGREQYF
>many|NA|TRBJ2-7|TRBV6-1
TGTGCCAGCAGCGAGACATTTTCCGAGCAGTACTTC
CASSETFSEQYF
>many|NA|TRBJ1-2|TRBV4-2
TGTGCCAGCAGCCAAGATCTAGGGAACTATGGCTACACCTTC
CASSQDLGNYGYTF
>many|TRBD2|TRBJ2-5|TRBV9
TGTGCCAGCAGCGTAGGCGGGAGGAACCTAGAGACCCAGTACTTC
CASSVGGRNLETQYF
>NA|TRBD2|TRBJ2-3|TRBV3-1
TGTGCCAGCAGCCAACCGCGGGGGGGCCCCACAGATACGCAGTATTTT
CASSQPRGGPTDTQYF
>many|NA|TRBJ1-2|TRBV5-8
TGTGCCAGCAGCTTGGAGGGCAACTATGGCTACACCTTC
CASSLEGNYGYTF
>NA|NA|TRBJ2-1|TRBV7-3
TGTGCCAGCAGCCCAGAGGGCTCCTACAATGAGCAGTTCTTC
CASSPEGSYNEQFF
>few|TRBD2|TRBJ2-1|TRBV2
TGTGCCAGCAGTGAAGCAACTAGCGGGAGTCATGAGCAGTTCTTC
CASSEATSGSHEQFF
>many|NA|TRBJ1-3|TRBV30
TGTGCCTGGAGTGTTGGGGCTGACACCATATATTTT
CAWSVGADTIYF
>NA|NA|TRBJ1-1|TRBV20-1
TGCAGTGCTAGAGAGGGGCGAACTGAAGCTTTCTTT
CSAREGRTEAFF
>many|TRBD2|TRBJ2-7|TRBV7-8
TGTGCCAGCAGCTTAGCTAGGCATGGCGGGAGGGACGAGCAGTACTTC
CASSLARHGGRDEQYF
>many|NA|TRBJ1-4|TRBV10-3
TGTGCCATCAGTGAGAGCGGTGAAAAACTGTTTTTT
CAISESGEKLFF
>many|TRBD2|TRBJ2-7|TRBV20-1
TGCAGTGCTATTAGCGGGAGATCCTACGAGCAGTACTTC
CSAISGRSYEQYF